The 8 T cell receptor beta chains given below trace back to one sample, sequenced in a study of OX40 agonist ivuxolimab in advanced cancers. Sequenced by immunoSEQ multiplex PCR; TCRdb stores in-frame clones only, minus some. The table includes about 61,000 clones, approximately 93% detected once. Sequenced here: CD4+ or CD8+ T cells sorted from blood, sampled in a trial of the OX40 agonist ivuxolimab. These receptors originate from an adult with an advanced solid tumor such as melanoma, head and neck, liver or kidney cancer.

Concerning this clone itself: A junction boundary mismatches the germline segment, possibly from a read error. The chain uses TRBV7-9 and TRBJ2-5; D remains ambiguous. Germline CDR1 SEHNR, CDR2 FQNEAQ (reference sequence). The CDR3 length is 12 residues. CDR3 sequence reads: CASSILQGTQYF. The CDR3 nucleotides read TGTGCCAGCAGCATCCTCCAAGGGACCCAGTACTTC.

The chain links TRBV5-4 to TRBJ2-7, with 9 bases matching TRBD1. Germline assignment: CDR1 SGHNT and CDR2 YYREEE (reference sequence). The CDR3 extends over 15 amino acids. V shed 4 bases and J 3 bases; nucleotides not matched to a gene: 8. The CDR3 here is CASSLWSTGGYEQYF. The CDR3 region has the DNA TGTGCCAGCAGCCTCTGGTCGACAGGGGGCTACGAGCAGTACTTC.

The chain employs TRBV5-6 and TRBJ1-1; 7 bases line up with TRBD1. Germline CDR1 reads SGHDT; CDR2 reads YYEEEE. V dropped 0 bases and J dropped 13; count of bases not matched to a gene: 6. This CDR3 comprises 12 residues. This CDR3 is CASSLGPAGGFF. The CDR3 DNA sequence: TGTGCCAGCAGCTTGGGACCTGCAGGGGGTTTCTTT.

The genes are TRBV29-1 and TRBJ2-5, with unresolved D. V gave up 7 bases and J gave up 5 bases, with 17 bases separating them. CDR1 is SQVTM and CDR2 is ANQGSEA in the germline V gene. This CDR3 has 13 amino acids. The CDR3, as DNA: TGCAGCGCCGGGTATATCCAGGAGGAGACCCAGTACTTC. It codes for CSAGYIQEETQYF.

The rearrangement uses TRBV19 and TRBJ2-1; tentative D call: TRBD2 (5 bases). V lost 7 bases to trimming and J lost 6 bases, with 13 bases between them. The CDR3 runs to 13 residues. Germline V gene lookup returns CDR1 LNHDA and CDR2 SQIVND (reference sequence). CDR3 nucleotide sequence: TGTGCCAGTATCGGGCCTGGAGGCAATGAGCAGTTCTTC. Its protein product is CASIGPGGNEQFF.

This chain connects TRBV15 to TRBJ1-1; TRBD1 might be the D (6 bases). This CDR3 region has 14 residues. CDR1 is LNHNV, CDR2 YYDKDF, per germline (reference sequence). V lost 3 bases and J 11 bases, leaving 19 bases between the germline ends. The CDR3 sequence: CATSSAGQPLDAFF. As DNA, the CDR3 is TGTGCCACCAGCAGCGCCGGACAGCCTCTTGACGCTTTCTTT.

The J gene is TRBJ2-3, the V gene TRBV5-1, with 9 bases aligning to TRBD2. V shed 0 bases and J 4 bases; nucleotides not matched to a gene: 3. Germline assignment: CDR1 SGHRS and CDR2 YFSETQ. The CDR3 runs 15 residues. The CDR3: CASSLEAGGSDTQYF. The DNA of the CDR3 is TGCGCCAGCAGCTTGGAAGCGGGGGGTTCAGATACGCAGTATTTT.

The V gene is TRBV29-1, the J gene TRBJ2-7; TRBD2 is a possible D gene (5 bases). V was clipped by 3 bases and J by 3 bases, with 12 bases between them. Germline V gene data show CDR1 as SQVTM and CDR2 as ANQGSEA. The length of the CDR3 is 13 residues. CDR3 coding DNA: TGCAGCGTTGAGCAAGGAGGCATCTACGAGCAGTACTTC. Its protein is CSVEQGGIYEQYF.